Listed below are T cell receptor beta chains from one sample, sequenced in a study of beta chain features in type 1 diabetes. Here immunoSEQ multiplex PCR was the method, and the copy in TCRdb shows in-frame clones only, minus some. Among 400,000 or so clones listed, 10% to 15% were seen once. The specimen sequenced was naive CD4+ T cells from blood. The receptors derive from a woman under 30 with type 1 diabetes. Both conserved end residues are part of each CDR3. The order of the fields is clone size, D gene, V gene, J gene, CDR3 protein, CDR3 DNA. The D gene is left open where the match is weak. Clone size is stated in some rows and not others, as once, few, many or a class when expanded.

few	TRBD2	TRBV7-2	TRBJ2-7	CASSPTSGSLGREQYF	TGTGCCAGCAGCCCGACTAGCGGGAGTTTGGGCCGCGAGCAGTACTTC
.	.	TRBV14	TRBJ2-7	CASSPFQGSSYEQYF	TGTGCCAGCAGCCCATTTCAGGGCTCATCCTACGAGCAGTACTTC
.	.	TRBV18	TRBJ1-5	CASSPSGTFRPQHF	TGTGCCAGCTCACCATCCGGGACATTTAGGCCCCAGCATTTT
.	.	TRBV9	TRBJ2-5	CASSVGGTMETQYF	TGTGCCAGCAGCGTAGGAGGGACAATGGAGACCCAGTACTTC
few	TRBD1	TRBV6-6	TRBJ2-2	CASRSGGQVNTGELFF	TGTGCCAGCAGGTCCGGTGGACAGGTCAACACCGGGGAGCTGTTTTTT
.	.	TRBV28	TRBJ2-7	CASRRGGSPYEQYF	TGTGCCAGCAGAAGGGGTGGGTCCCCCTACGAGCAGTACTTC
few	.	TRBV21-1	TRBJ2-7	CASMGPGGRYEQYF	TGTGCCAGCATGGGCCCAGGGGGCAGGTACGAGCAGTACTTC
few	.	TRBV12-5	TRBJ1-1	CASGLSGGAEAFF	TGTGCTAGTGGTTTGTCGGGTGGTGCCGAAGCTTTCTTT
.	.	TRBV19	TRBJ2-1	CASSPLGTHGNEQFF	TGTGCCAGTAGCCCCTTGGGCACCCATGGGAATGAGCAGTTCTTC
few	TRBD1	TRBV14	TRBJ2-7	CASSLAGGGYEQYF	TGTGCCAGCAGCCTGGCAGGGGGCGGATACGAGCAGTACTTC
few	.	TRBV10-3	TRBJ2-7	CAISEPGVYRGEQYF	TGTGCCATCAGTGAGCCAGGGGTGTATAGAGGAGAGCAGTACTTC
.	TRBD1	TRBV5-6	TRBJ2-7	CASSFLDRGLWGSYEQYF	TGTGCCAGCAGCTTCTTGGACAGGGGCTTGTGGGGCTCCTACGAGCAGTACTTC
few	TRBD1	TRBV25-1	TRBJ2-3	CASSEWAGGRADTQYF	TGTGCCAGCAGTGAATGGGCAGGGGGCAGGGCAGATACGCAGTATTTT
few	.	TRBV29-1	TRBJ1-3	CSVEDGERGNTIYF	TGCAGCGTTGAAGATGGAGAACGAGGTAACACCATATATTTT
few	TRBD1	TRBV27	TRBJ1-1	CASSLYNRGEAFF	TGTGCCAGCAGTTTATACAACAGGGGCGAAGCTTTCTTT
.	.	TRBV5-5	TRBJ2-7	CASTLGGTEQYF	TGTGCCAGCACCCTTGGTGGGACTGAGCAGTACTTC
.	.	TRBV13	TRBJ2-1	CASSLGPRNEQFF	TGTGCCAGCAGCTTAGGTCCACGGAATGAGCAGTTCTTC
.	TRBD1	TRBV6-5	TRBJ2-1	CASRMGTANEQFF	TGTGCCAGCAGGATGGGGACAGCGAATGAGCAGTTCTTC